This T cell receptor beta chain was profiled in a study of TIL therapy for anti-PD-1-resistant metastatic lung cancer. Looking at the study overall: Most patients had lung adenocarcinoma; a handful of tumors were EGFR-mutant, two ALK-rearranged; half smoked currently or formerly.

V was clipped by 4 bases and J by 3 bases; unmatched bases: 1. This CDR3 is 14 amino acids long. From germline, CDR1 is LGHNA and CDR2 YNFKEQ. Time point denoted: pre-treatment sample, taken before nivolumab and TIL therapy. Sequencing used immunoSEQ v3. Only in-frame clones appear in the TCRdb table, and some are missing; sequencing was by immunoSEQ multiplex PCR. The sample includes around 50,000 clones, more than 60% of them seen just once. The sample here was blood, taken at baseline. J is TRBJ2-5 and V is TRBV4-2; 11 nucleotides line up with TRBD1. The sequence was obtained from a person aged 25-79 years with non-small cell lung cancer. CDR3 sequence: CASSRGQGEETQYF. The CDR3 region has the DNA TGTGCCAGCAGCCGGGGACAGGGGGAAGAGACCCAGTACTTC.